Below, 23 T cell receptor beta chains from the same sample are listed, as sequenced in a study of T cell repertoires in cytomegalovirus infection. TCRdb re-derived calls from the reads in MiXCR, one entry per CDR3 protein. The sample carries fewer than 900,000 distinct CDR3 sequences, 25% to 35% recorded once. Antigens of these TCRs are unknown. The specimen comprised cultured CD8+ T cells from PBMCs, sampled from culture after CMV antigen stimulation. The receptors were gathered from a human donor in good health (CMV status not recorded). Some clones in this sample may be carry-over from other donors' samples.

The V and J genes are TRBV3-1 and TRBJ2-1; the match to TRBD2 covers 10 bases. Germline V CDR1 and CDR2: LGHDT, YNNKEL (reference sequence). This CDR3 has 15 residues. V was clipped by 4 bases and J by 8 bases; unmatched bases: 8. The CDR3: CASSLGTSAFDEQFF. For the CDR3, the DNA is TGTGCCAGCAGCCTTGGGACTAGCGCCTTCGATGAGCAGTTCTTC.

The rearrangement links TRBV15 to TRBJ2-1; D tentatively reads TRBD1 or TRBD2 (6 bases each). The CDR3 runs to 17 residues. The V gene's germline CDR1 is LNHNV and CDR2 YYDKDF (reference sequence). V lost 3 bases and J lost 0, with 15 bases in between. The CDR3 DNA reads as TGTGCCACCAGCAGTGACAGGCTCGGGAGCTCCTACAATGAGCAGTTCTTC. Translated: CATSSDRLGSSYNEQFF.

The chain combines TRBV6-2 or TRBV6-3 with TRBJ2-5, with 10 bases identical to TRBD2. The germline gives CDR1 MNHEY, CDR2 SVGEGT. V shed 4 bases, J shed 5 bases, and the junction held 7 bases outside the gene matches. CDR3 length equals 15 residues. The CDR3 here is CASSFSGGGAETQYF. CDR3 sequence (DNA): TGTGCCAGCAGTTTCAGCGGGGGGGGAGCGGAGACCCAGTACTTC.

This clonotype has only a few counts. V usage is TRBV7-6 and J usage is TRBJ2-7; maybe TRBD1 (6 bases). Deletions cut 7 bases from V and 3 bases from J, with 16 bases between. The CDR3 covers 14 residues. Looked up from germline, CDR1 is SGHVS and CDR2 is FNYEAQ. CDR3 protein: CASTPYEDSYEQYF. CDR3 coding DNA: TGTGCCAGCACACCTTATGAGGACAGCTACGAGCAGTACTTC.

The chain employs TRBV27 and TRBJ2-5, with 8 nucleotides matching TRBD2. The CDR3 is made up of 15 amino acids. CDR1 and CDR2 (germline): MNHEY, SMNVEV (reference sequence). J gave up 4 bases and V 2 bases, and 6 bases lay outside the gene matches. The CDR3 DNA is TGTGCCAGCAGTTTAAGCCTAGCGGGTCCAGAGACCCAGTACTTC. It yields the protein CASSLSLAGPETQYF.

The rearrangement links TRBV4-1 to TRBJ1-2; D remains unclear. Between the trimmed V and J ends, which lost 1 base and 3 bases, there was a span of 15 bases. The CDR3 sequence is 16 residues long. CDR1 is MGHRA, CDR2 YSYEKL, per germline. This CDR3 reads CASSQGNGREDYGYTF. The CDR3 coding sequence is TGCGCCAGCAGCCAAGGTAATGGCCGGGAAGACTATGGCTACACCTTC.

The J gene is TRBJ2-7, the V gene TRBV5-4; 10 nucleotides line up with TRBD2. V was clipped by 4 bases and J by 3 bases; unmatched bases: 7. CDR3 size: 15 residues. CDR1 and CDR2 from the germline V gene are SGHNT and YYREEE (reference sequence). The CDR3: CASSPQASGGYEQYF. DNA of the CDR3: TGTGCCAGCAGCCCCCAGGCTAGCGGGGGCTACGAGCAGTACTTC.

The sample holds a few counts of this clonotype. The V call is TRBV6-5, the J call TRBJ2-5; D ambiguous. V gave up 2 bases and J gave up 5 bases, with 15 bases separating them. The CDR3 runs to 15 residues. Germline V CDR1 and CDR2: MNHEY, SVGAGI. The CDR3 loop reads CASSYRWTAQETQYF. The DNA for the CDR3 is TGTGCCAGCAGTTACAGATGGACGGCCCAGGAGACCCAGTACTTC.

The chain combines TRBV6-1 with TRBJ2-2, with a weak D call TRBD2 (7 bases). Germline V gives CDR1 MNHNS, CDR2 SASEGT. The V and J ends lost 7 bases and 5 bases respectively, with 20 bases between them. The CDR3 contains 16 residues. CDR3: CASILGGGPVTGELFF. In DNA form, the CDR3 reads TGTGCCAGCATTCTAGGGGGAGGGCCCGTGACCGGGGAGCTGTTTTTT.

This clonotype was recorded a few times. The rearrangement joins TRBV7-9 to TRBJ1-2; D is possibly TRBD1 (5 bases). CDR1 SEHNR and CDR2 FQNEAQ come from the germline V gene (reference sequence). V was clipped by 0 bases and J by 2 bases, with 25 bases between them. The CDR3 length is 20 residues. CDR3 loop: CASSLAGGLVWSEENYGYTF. In DNA form, the CDR3 reads TGTGCCAGCAGCTTAGCGGGGGGACTGGTCTGGAGTGAAGAAAACTATGGCTACACCTTC.

This clonotype was counted between two and nine times. V gene TRBV19 combines with J gene TRBJ1-1, with unresolved D. The length of the CDR3 is 15 residues. Germline lookup yields CDR1 LNHDA and CDR2 SQIVND (reference sequence). Trimming took off 3 bases at V and 5 bases at J, with 16 bases between the two ends. In DNA, the CDR3 is TGTGCCAGTAGTATGAGCGGCAGGTTGAGGACTGAAGCTTTCTTT. Translating gives CASSMSGRLRTEAFF.

This clonotype was seen a handful of times. This chain joins TRBV19 and TRBJ2-5, with TRBD2 identical over 9 bases. The germline CDR1 and CDR2 sequences are LNHDA and SQIVND (reference sequence). The trim removed 4 bases at V and 0 bases at J, leaving 3 bases unmatched. The CDR3 contains 15 residues. CDR3 bases: TGTGCCAGTAGTACCGAGCGGGGGGACCAAGAGACCCAGTACTTC. Amino acids: CASSTERGDQETQYF.

This clonotype was found many times. The gene calls are TRBV2 and TRBJ1-1; D remains unclear. Trimming pared 5 bases from V and 8 bases from J, leaving 15 bases between. Germline V gives CDR1 SNHLY, CDR2 FYNNEI. CDR3 length equals 13 residues. In DNA, the CDR3 is TGTGCCAGCAGTCACAACCCGGCCACGGAAGCTTTCTTT. It codes for CASSHNPATEAFF.

This clonotype has only a few counts. The chain combines TRBV6-1 with TRBJ1-1; TRBD1 might be the D (5 bases). Germline CDR1 MNHNS, CDR2 SASEGT. Trimming removed 3 bases at V and 2 bases at J, with 13 bases between. The CDR3 contains 15 residues. This CDR3 reads CASSEGRRRNTEAFF. The CDR3, as DNA: TGTGCCAGCAGTGAGGGACGGCGGCGCAACACTGAAGCTTTCTTT.

This clonotype has ten or more counts. The J gene is TRBJ2-5, the V gene TRBV7-8, with TRBD2 as a possible D gene (5 bases). The CDR3 sequence is 16 residues long. V lost 1 base to trimming and J lost 2 bases, with 14 bases between them. Germline loops: CDR1 SGHVS, CDR2 FQNEAQ. CDR3 region: CASSLVPLTGQETQYF. CDR3 bases: TGTGCCAGCAGCTTAGTTCCCCTCACGGGGCAAGAGACCCAGTACTTC.

This rearrangement joins TRBV15 to TRBJ2-1, with D possibly matching TRBD2 (6 bases). Germline loops: CDR1 LNHNV, CDR2 YYDKDF (reference sequence). V was shortened by 0 bases and J by 6 bases, with 12 bases between the two germline ends. The CDR3 spans 15 residues. CDR3 bases: TGTGCCACCAGCAGAGATCTGGGGACTGCCAATGAGCAGTTCTTC. This encodes CATSRDLGTANEQFF.

This chain joins TRBV6-2 or TRBV6-3 and TRBJ2-7; 10 nucleotides line up with TRBD2. The length of the CDR3 is 15 residues. V trimming: 4 bases; J trimming: 3 bases; junction bases outside the gene matches: 6. CDR1 and CDR2 (germline): MNHEY, SVGEGT. CDR3 in amino acids: CASSSIAGGFYEQYV. CDR3 in DNA: TGTGCCAGCAGTTCCATAGCGGGGGGATTCTACGAGCAGTACGTC.

The chain recombines TRBV10-3 with TRBJ2-5, with D perhaps given as TRBD1 or TRBD2 (6 bases each). CDR1 and CDR2 from the germline V gene are ENHRY and SYGVKD. CDR3 size: 13 residues. V lost 6 bases and J 5 bases, leaving 13 bases between the germline ends. In DNA, the CDR3 is TGTGCCATCAGCGGGGGTCAGGGGGAGACCCAGTACTTC. Its translation is CAISGGQGETQYF.

The sample holds a few counts of this clonotype. J is TRBJ2-6 and V is TRBV7-9; D is perhaps TRBD2 (6 bases). The V end lost 5 bases, the J end lost 2 bases, and 16 bases lay between the germline ends. Germline-derived CDR1 and CDR2 are SEHNR and FQNEAQ (reference sequence). The CDR3 length is 17 residues. The CDR3 sequence is CASSPIPEGTGANVLTF. The CDR3 bases are TGTGCCAGCAGCCCCATACCGGAGGGGACTGGGGCCAACGTCCTGACTTTC.

The chain has TRBV27 and TRBJ2-1; 8 bases align to TRBD2. This CDR3 comprises 16 residues. CDR1 and CDR2 (germline): MNHEY, SMNVEV (reference sequence). V was clipped by 6 bases and J by 5 bases; unmatched bases: 12. The CDR3 region is CASRLAAGALNNEQFF. The DNA for the CDR3 is TGTGCCAGCAGACTTGCAGCGGGGGCGTTAAACAATGAGCAGTTCTTC.

J is TRBJ2-5 and V is TRBV12-3 or TRBV12-4; D not certain. This CDR3 spans 14 amino acids. The germline V and J ends were trimmed by 2 bases and 4 bases, with 11 bases remaining between them. CDR3 nucleotides: TGTGCCAGCAGTTTAACCCTGGAGCGAGAGACCCAGTACTTC. Residues: CASSLTLERETQYF.

The V call is TRBV2, the J call TRBJ2-7, with D unclear. The CDR3 runs 13 residues. With 3 bases removed from V and 4 bases from J, the gap between germline ends came to 10 bases. Germline V lookup: CDR1 SNHLY, CDR2 FYNNEI. CDR3 sequence reads: CASSEEGNYEQYV. CDR3 DNA: TGTGCCAGCAGTGAGGAAGGAAATTACGAGCAGTACGTC.

The rearrangement joins TRBV4-3 to TRBJ2-1; D not resolved. Trimming removed 1 base at V and 7 bases at J, with 11 bases between. This CDR3 spans 14 amino acids. CDR1 LGHNA and CDR2 YSLEER come from the germline V gene. The CDR3 loop reads CASSQGEIGNEQFF. CDR3 coding DNA: TGCGCCAGCAGCCAAGGTGAAATAGGAAATGAGCAGTTCTTC.